This entry lists 30 T cell receptor beta chains sequenced from one sample in a study of OX40 agonist ivuxolimab in advanced cancers. Data came from immunoSEQ multiplex PCR; TCRdb stores just in-frame clones and leaves some out. The sample yields 70,000 to 95,000 clones, 90% to 95% seen once. Sequenced here: CD4+ or CD8+ T cells sorted from blood, sampled in a trial of the OX40 agonist ivuxolimab. These receptors originate from an adult with an advanced solid tumor such as melanoma, head and neck, liver or kidney cancer.

This rearrangement joins TRBV5-4 to TRBJ1-2, with 9 bases aligning to TRBD1. J was trimmed by 8 bases and V by 0 bases; bases with no gene match: 8. Germline assignment: CDR1 SGHNT and CDR2 YYREEE (reference sequence). The CDR3 runs to 15 residues. CDR3 sequence (DNA): TGTGCCAGCAGCTTGGAGGGACAGGGCATGGGGGGCTACACCTTC. Translating gives CASSLEGQGMGGYTF.

The chain employs TRBV2 and TRBJ1-2; D is undetermined. Per germline, CDR1 SNHLY and CDR2 FYNNEI. The CDR3 is made up of 12 amino acids. Trimming left V 7 bases short and J 4 bases short, with 10 bases between. The CDR3 bases are TGTGCCAGCAATGAGGGAGGCTATGGCTACACCTTC. It yields the protein CASNEGGYGYTF.

J is TRBJ1-1 and V is TRBV6-4, with a tentative D call TRBD1 (5 bases). Trimming cost V 0 bases and J 6 bases, with 11 bases left between them. The CDR3 is 14 residues long. The V gene's germline CDR1 is MRHNA and CDR2 SNTAGT. The CDR3 is CASSDSWGGPEAFF. CDR3 bases: TGTGCCAGCAGTGACTCTTGGGGGGGTCCTGAAGCTTTCTTT.

The rearrangement links TRBV4-1 to TRBJ2-5, with 7 bases matching TRBD1. The germline CDR1 and CDR2 sequences are MGHRA and YSYEKL. The CDR3 is made up of 16 amino acids. V lost 0 bases and J lost 4; bases outside the gene matches: 8. As DNA, the CDR3 is TGCGCCAGCAGCCAAGATTGGACAGGTCAAAGAGAGACCCAGTACTTC. Translation: CASSQDWTGQRETQYF.

V gene TRBV19 combines with J gene TRBJ1-1, with 12 bases fitting TRBD1. This CDR3 is 14 amino acids long. Germline CDR1 LNHDA, CDR2 SQIVND (reference sequence). After removal of 5 bases from V and 7 bases from J, the junction contained 5 bases not matched to a gene. The CDR3 loop is CASSPGTGGFEAFF. The CDR3 DNA is TGTGCCAGTAGTCCCGGGACAGGGGGCTTTGAAGCTTTCTTT.

The chain recombines TRBV4-3 with TRBJ2-2; the match to TRBD2 covers 10 bases. CDR1 is LGHNA, CDR2 YSLEER, per germline. The V gene end was trimmed by 0 bases and the J gene end by 1 base; junction bases not matched to a gene: 5. CDR3 length: 18 residues. CDR3 DNA: TGCGCCAGCAGCCAAGATAAGCGACTAGCGGGGAACACCGGGGAGCTGTTTTTT. Translating gives CASSQDKRLAGNTGELFF.

In its sample, this clone was seen once. The gene calls are TRBV6-5 and TRBJ2-3; no reliable D call. Trimming pared 5 bases from V and 4 bases from J, leaving 10 bases between. The CDR3 sequence is 13 residues long. CDR1 and CDR2 from the germline V gene are MNHEY and SVGAGI. CDR3: CASSTYPADTQYF. CDR3 bases: TGTGCCAGCAGTACCTATCCGGCAGATACGCAGTATTTT.

The chain employs TRBV30 and TRBJ2-1; D is uncertain. V was cut by 2 bases and J by 5 bases, with 4 bases left in between. The CDR3 length is 11 residues. Germline assignment: CDR1 GTSNPN and CDR2 SVGIG (reference sequence). The CDR3 sequence is CAWSQDNEQFF. In nucleotides, the CDR3 is TGTGCCTGGAGTCAGGACAATGAGCAGTTCTTC.

CDR3 in amino acids: CASSQDAGGVQPQHF. DNA of the CDR3: TGCGCCAGCAGCCAAGATGCTGGGGGAGTTCAGCCCCAGCATTTT. The chain joins TRBV4-1 to TRBJ1-5, with D perhaps matching TRBD1 (5 bases). The V gene lost 0 bases and the J gene lost 6 bases, with 12 bases spanning the gap. The CDR3 runs to 15 residues. Germline loops: CDR1 MGHRA, CDR2 YSYEKL.

The V call is TRBV29-1, the J call TRBJ1-1, with D perhaps TRBD1 (5 bases). The germline V gene has CDR1 SQVTM and CDR2 ANQGSEA. This CDR3 is 10 amino acids long. The V and J ends lost 4 bases and 7 bases respectively, with 7 bases between them. The CDR3 coding sequence is TGCAGCGTTGCCCAGGGTGAAGCTTTCTTT. It is translated as CSVAQGEAFF.

This chain uses TRBV5-1 with TRBJ2-5; 8 bases agree with TRBD1. The CDR3 sequence is 14 residues long. With 3 bases clipped from V and 1 base from J, the junction kept 2 bases outside the gene matches. The germline V gene has CDR1 SGHRS and CDR2 YFSETQ. DNA of the CDR3: TGCGCCAGCAGCTACGGACAGGGCCAAGAGACCCAGTACTTC. This sequence encodes CASSYGQGQETQYF. Variable domain in full (rest from reference TRBV5-1 and TRBJ2-5): KAGVTQTPRYLIKTRGQQVTLSCSPISGHRSVSWYQQTPGQGLQFLFEYFSETQRNKGNFPGRFSGRQFSNSRSEMNVSTLELGDSALYLCASSYGQGQETQYFGPGTRLLVL.

The chain links TRBV5-8 to TRBJ2-7, with 9 bases identical to TRBD1. After removal of 0 bases from V and 5 bases from J, the junction contained 6 bases not matched to a gene. Germline CDR1 and CDR2: SGHTS and YDEGEE. The CDR3 extends over 15 amino acids. CDR3 protein: CASSLGDRDSDEQYF. The CDR3 DNA reads TGTGCCAGCAGCTTGGGGGACAGGGACTCGGACGAGCAGTACTTC.

The rearrangement joins TRBV5-6 to TRBJ1-1; no reliable D call. Germline V gene lookup returns CDR1 SGHDT and CDR2 YYEEEE. This CDR3 region has 13 residues. V lost 4 bases and J lost 1, with 8 bases in between. The CDR3 DNA sequence: TGTGCCAGCAGCGCGGCGGGGAACACTGAAGCTTTCTTT. Translated, it gives CASSAAGNTEAFF.

This chain links TRBV7-6 with TRBJ2-6; 9 positions agree with TRBD1. This CDR3 has 16 amino acids. Germline V gene lookup returns CDR1 SGHVS and CDR2 FNYEAQ. J was trimmed by 5 bases and V by 1 base; bases with no gene match: 3. CDR3 residues: CASSLGGQGRANVLTF. The CDR3 coding sequence is TGTGCCAGCAGCTTAGGGGGACAGGGACGGGCCAACGTCCTGACTTTC.

The chain employs TRBV5-1 and TRBJ1-1; D not certain. Germline V CDR1 and CDR2: SGHRS, YFSETQ. Trimming stripped 3 bases from V and 4 bases from J, with 13 bases between. There are 14 residues in the CDR3. CDR3 in amino acids: CASSWAGAGTEAFF. In nucleotides, the CDR3 is TGCGCCAGCAGCTGGGCGGGAGCGGGCACTGAAGCTTTCTTT.

The gene calls are TRBV9 and TRBJ2-1, with 7 bases matching TRBD2. V gave up 4 bases and J gave up 0 bases; unmatched junction bases: 10. CDR1 is SGDLS and CDR2 is YYNGEE in the germline V gene. The CDR3 has 17 residues. This CDR3 is CASSPRRGGSSYNEQFF. CDR3 in DNA: TGTGCCAGCAGCCCCCGCCGGGGAGGGAGCTCCTACAATGAGCAGTTCTTC.

The rearrangement joins TRBV28 to TRBJ2-1, with D tentatively TRBD2 (6 bases). CDR1 is MDHEN and CDR2 is SYDVKM in the germline V gene. Trimming took off 5 bases at V and 0 bases at J, with 14 bases between the two ends. This CDR3 has 16 residues. As DNA, the CDR3 is TGTGCCAGCAGTGCCCCGGGGGAGAGCTCCTACAATGAGCAGTTCTTC. It translates to CASSAPGESSYNEQFF.

The genes are TRBV29-1 and TRBJ2-2, with D unclear. V lost 3 bases and J 4 bases, leaving 9 bases between the germline ends. The CDR3 has 13 residues. Germline V CDR1 and CDR2: SQVTM, ANQGSEA. Written as DNA, the CDR3 is TGCAGCGTTGATGACGGTTCCACCGGGGAGCTGTTTTTT. Protein sequence: CSVDDGSTGELFF.

The chain links TRBV19 to TRBJ2-7, with a possible D match to TRBD1 (5 bases). Germline V gene sequence: CDR1 LNHDA, CDR2 SQIVND (reference sequence). The CDR3 runs to 14 residues. The germline V and J ends were trimmed by 3 bases and 3 bases, with 12 bases remaining between them. CDR3 DNA sequence: TGTGCCAGTAGTATCAGCCAGGGTGACTACGAGCAGTACTTC. Translation: CASSISQGDYEQYF.

The V call is TRBV29-1, the J call TRBJ2-1; 11 bases are shared with TRBD1. CDR1 is SQVTM and CDR2 is ANQGSEA in the germline V gene. This CDR3 spans 17 amino acids. Germline trimming cut 0 bases from V and 1 base from J; bases unmatched to any gene: 5. CDR3 loop: CSVEDPGQGVSYNEQFF. DNA of the CDR3: TGCAGCGTTGAAGACCCGGGACAGGGGGTATCCTACAATGAGCAGTTCTTC.

CDR3 sequence reads: CASNTLEQGTDTQYF. The DNA for the CDR3 is TGTGCCAGCAACACTCTAGAACAGGGCACAGATACGCAGTATTTT. V and J are TRBV2 and TRBJ2-3; D is perhaps TRBD1 (5 bases). V was clipped by 7 bases and J by 1 base, with 15 bases between them. The CDR3 is 15 amino acids. Germline lookup yields CDR1 SNHLY and CDR2 FYNNEI. Supplemented by reference TRBV2 and TRBJ2-3, the full variable domain reads EPEVTQTPSHQVTQMGQEVILRCVPISNHLYFYWYRQILGQKVEFLVSFYNNEISEKSEIFDDQFSVERPDGSNFTLKIRSTKLEDSAMYFCASNTLEQGTDTQYFGPGTRLTVL.

The CDR3 sequence: CASSGTGGTEAFF. DNA of the CDR3: TGTGCCAGCAGCGGGACAGGGGGCACTGAAGCTTTCTTT. The chain recombines TRBV11-2 with TRBJ1-1; 11 nucleotides line up with TRBD1. Germline V gives CDR1 SGHAT, CDR2 FQNNGV. V lost 5 bases to trimming and J lost 4 bases; unmatched junction nucleotides: 0. CDR3 length: 13 amino acids.

The chain couples TRBV7-6 to TRBJ2-7; 9 positions agree with TRBD1. Germline assignment: CDR1 SGHVS and CDR2 FNYEAQ. This CDR3 contains 15 residues. The junction had 4 bases not matched to a gene; V was cut back by 1 base and J by 3 bases. The CDR3 protein is CASSLGQGGDYEQYF. The CDR3 nucleotides read TGTGCCAGCAGCTTAGGACAGGGGGGGGACTACGAGCAGTACTTC.

This chain joins TRBV19 and TRBJ2-7; D possibly corresponds to TRBD1 (7 bases). Germline CDR1 is LNHDA and CDR2 is SQIVND (reference sequence). V was cut by 4 bases and J by 4 bases, with 11 bases left in between. The CDR3 covers 13 residues. DNA for the CDR3: TGTGCCAGTAGTACCCAGGGGGGATACGAGCAGTACTTC. Translated: CASSTQGGYEQYF.

The J gene is TRBJ2-4, the V gene TRBV5-4; D ambiguous. The V end lost 0 bases, the J end lost 0 bases, and 13 bases lay between the germline ends. Germline V gives CDR1 SGHNT, CDR2 YYREEE (reference sequence). The CDR3 extends over 17 amino acids. The chain's CDR3 is CASSLVDISLAKNIQYF. Here the CDR3 DNA reads TGTGCCAGCAGCTTGGTTGACATATCCCTAGCCAAAAACATTCAGTACTTC. The full variable domain, completed using reference TRBV5-4 and TRBJ2-4, is ETGVTQSPTHLIKTRGQQVTLRCSSQSGHNTVSWYQQALGQGPQFIFQYYREEENGRGNFPPRFSGLQFPNYSSELNVNALELDDSALYLCASSLVDISLAKNIQYFGAGTRLSVL.

V is TRBV6-5 and J is TRBJ1-2; D remains ambiguous. The V gene lost 0 bases and the J gene lost 4 bases, with 9 bases spanning the gap. The CDR3 has 14 amino acids. The V gene's germline CDR1 is MNHEY and CDR2 SVGAGI. The CDR3 reads CASSYSEALYGYTF. The CDR3 DNA reads as TGTGCCAGCAGTTACTCCGAGGCCCTCTATGGCTACACCTTC.

The V call is TRBV4-2, the J call TRBJ2-7; 9 bases are a match to TRBD1. The CDR3 contains 15 residues. With V trimmed by 1 base and J by 3 bases, 4 bases remained unmatched. Germline-derived CDR1 and CDR2 are LGHNA and YNFKEQ. This CDR3 is CASSQAATGGYEQYF. For the CDR3, the DNA is TGTGCCAGCAGCCAAGCGGCGACAGGGGGCTACGAGCAGTACTTC.

The rearrangement links TRBV19 to TRBJ1-1; possibly TRBD1 for D (6 bases). V shed 6 bases and J shed 2 bases, with 13 bases lying between them. Germline V gene data show CDR1 as LNHDA and CDR2 as SQIVND (reference sequence). CDR3 length: 14 residues. CDR3 loop: CASRSYGGNTEAFF. CDR3 in DNA: TGTGCCAGTAGGTCCTATGGGGGCAACACTGAAGCTTTCTTT.

DNA of the CDR3: TGCGCCAGCAGCTTTAGCTCCAGGGCCCCCACCGGGGAGCTGTTTTTT. Encoded protein: CASSFSSRAPTGELFF. The chain employs TRBV5-1 and TRBJ2-2, with D perhaps matching TRBD1 (5 bases). Trimming stripped 2 bases from V and 4 bases from J, with 15 bases between. Germline CDR1 SGHRS, CDR2 YFSETQ. This CDR3 has 16 residues.

This clone was seen a single time. V usage is TRBV30 and J usage is TRBJ1-2, with unresolved D. Trimming took off 2 bases at V and 2 bases at J, with 15 bases between the two ends. The CDR3 loop spans 15 amino acids. Germline loops: CDR1 GTSNPN, CDR2 SVGIG (reference sequence). The CDR3 DNA reads as TGTGCCTGGAGTATGTTTAATGGATTAAACTATGGCTACACCTTC. Amino acids: CAWSMFNGLNYGYTF.